This T cell receptor beta chain originates from a study of T cells in localized non-small cell lung cancer. Broader study findings: Across samples, adjacent lung featured a median 57 of the top 100 tumor clones. Tumor showed lower T cell clonality than uninvolved adjacent lung, where it was highest. Longer overall survival was seen with higher T cell density measured in blood.

Clones were sequenced by immunoSEQ multiplex PCR, and TCRdb holds only the in-frame ones, with some missing. The table lists 25,000 to 30,000 clones, 80% to 85% of them singletons. The CDR3 is 12 residues long. Germline CDR1 and CDR2: GTSNPN and SVGIG (reference sequence). Trimming took 3 bases from V and 5 from J, leaving 10 bases between them. Comments on this clone: Its antigen is currently unknown.

The specimen was peripheral blood mononuclear cells, collected before any cancer treatment. The receptor's source is a man aged 35 to 69 with stage III lung adenocarcinoma. The chain has TRBV30 and TRBJ2-5; the D is unclear. The CDR3 region is CAWRSGWETQYF. CDR3 nucleotides: TGTGCCTGGAGAAGTGGGTGGGAGACCCAGTACTTC.